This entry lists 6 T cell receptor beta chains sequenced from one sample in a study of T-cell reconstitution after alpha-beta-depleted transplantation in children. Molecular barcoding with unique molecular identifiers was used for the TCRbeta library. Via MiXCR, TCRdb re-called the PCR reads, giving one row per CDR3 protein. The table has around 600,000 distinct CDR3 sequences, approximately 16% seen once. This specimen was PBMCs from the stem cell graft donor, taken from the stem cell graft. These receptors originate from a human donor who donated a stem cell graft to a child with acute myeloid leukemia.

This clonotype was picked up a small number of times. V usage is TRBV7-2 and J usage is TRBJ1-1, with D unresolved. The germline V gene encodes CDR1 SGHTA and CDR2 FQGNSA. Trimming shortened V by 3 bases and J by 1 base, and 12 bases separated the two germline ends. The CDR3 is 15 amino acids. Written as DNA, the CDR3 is TGTGCCAGCAGCTTCTGGTCCCTAGGGAACACTGAAGCTTTCTTT. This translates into CASSFWSLGNTEAFF.

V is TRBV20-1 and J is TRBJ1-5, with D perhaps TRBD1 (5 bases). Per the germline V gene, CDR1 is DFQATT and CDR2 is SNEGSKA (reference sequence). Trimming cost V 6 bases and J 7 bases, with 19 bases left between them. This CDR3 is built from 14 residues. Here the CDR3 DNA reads TGCAGTGCCCAAGGGACCGGTCAACAACAGCCCCAGCATTTT. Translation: CSAQGTGQQQPQHF.

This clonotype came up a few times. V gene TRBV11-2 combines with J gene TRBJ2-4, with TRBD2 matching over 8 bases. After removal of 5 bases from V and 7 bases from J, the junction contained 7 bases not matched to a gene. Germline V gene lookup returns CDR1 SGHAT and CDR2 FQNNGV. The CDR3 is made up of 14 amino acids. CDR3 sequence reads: CASSRVGLANIQYF. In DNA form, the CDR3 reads TGTGCCAGCAGCCGAGTTGGACTAGCCAACATTCAGTACTTC.

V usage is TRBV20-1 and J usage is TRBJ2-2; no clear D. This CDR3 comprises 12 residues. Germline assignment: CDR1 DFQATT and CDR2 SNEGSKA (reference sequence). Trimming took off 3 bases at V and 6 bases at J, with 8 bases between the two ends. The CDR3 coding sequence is TGCAGTGCTAGTTATGGGTCCGGGGAGCTGTTTTTT. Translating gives CSASYGSGELFF.

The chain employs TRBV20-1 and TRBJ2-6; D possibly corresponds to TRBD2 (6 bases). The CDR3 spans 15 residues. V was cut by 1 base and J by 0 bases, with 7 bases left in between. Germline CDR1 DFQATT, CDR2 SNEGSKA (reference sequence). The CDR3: CSARGGVSGANVLTF. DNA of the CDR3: TGCAGTGCTAGAGGGGGGGTCTCTGGGGCCAACGTCCTGACTTTC.

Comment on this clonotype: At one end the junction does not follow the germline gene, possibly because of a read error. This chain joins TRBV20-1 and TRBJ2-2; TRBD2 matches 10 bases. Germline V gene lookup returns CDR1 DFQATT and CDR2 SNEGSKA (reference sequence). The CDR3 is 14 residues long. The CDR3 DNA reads TGCAGTACTAGGAGCGGGGGGGCCATCGGGGAGCTGTTTTTT. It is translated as CSTRSGGAIGELFF.